The following is a T cell receptor (beta chain) sequence with its context. Its antigen is unknown. The data originate from a study of blood T cells in healthy people across ages. Study results and caveats: Relative to aged donors, long-lived donors carried more naive CD4+ cells and displayed higher diversity.

Russia was home to the donors, healthy Caucasian individuals aged about 6 to 90. A second about 7 to 11 cycle PCR used barcoded and J-beta primers. Each cDNA molecule was tagged by a template-switch adaptor that had 12 random nucleotides. TCRdb used MiXCR to reprocess the 5' RACE reads, holding one entry per CDR3 protein. Of some 1.5 million distinct CDR3 sequences listed, roughly 30% are singletons. The sequence derives from a woman in her 30s in good health. Sample: blood.

This CDR3 reads CATSTQDASDTQYF. The CDR3 DNA follows: TGTGCCACCAGCACCCAGGATGCGTCAGATACGCAGTATTTT. The gene calls are TRBV15 and TRBJ2-3; D ambiguous. The CDR3 consists of 14 residues. Germline V gene data show CDR1 as LNHNV and CDR2 as YYDKDF (reference sequence). V was shortened by 4 bases and J by 4 bases, with 12 bases between the two germline ends.